These T cell receptor beta chains were read from a single sample in a study of blood T cell repertoires in COVID-19. Profiled with immunoSEQ multiplex PCR; TCRdb holds only in-frame clones, not every one. The profile covers under 200,000 clones, with approximately 87% appearing a single time and approximately 10% taken by the ten largest. Sequenced sample: peripheral blood. The receptor source for this set is a woman aged 70 to 79 with COVID-19, enrolled during active disease. Both conserved end residues are part of each CDR3.

J | V | CDR3
TRBJ1-6 | TRBV5-1 | CASSSNNSPLHF
TRBJ2-7 | TRBV11-2 | CASSPGDSGVRQYF
TRBJ1-4 | TRBV10-3 | CAISGDRDGEKLFF
TRBJ1-4 | TRBV5-1 | CASSQGQGEKLFF
TRBJ1-1 | TRBV4-1 | CATRRERETEAFF
TRBJ1-4 | TRBV5-6 | CASSLRVMPEKLFF
TRBJ1-5 | TRBV30 | CAWSTGEQYQPQHF
TRBJ2-7 | TRBV3-1/TRBV3-2 | CASSRLAGGTYEQYF
TRBJ2-1 | TRBV30 | CAWAQPGQYNEQFF
TRBJ1-4 | TRBV18 | CASSPRTGTNEKLFF
TRBJ1-5 | TRBV28 | CASSFRGRGNQPQHF